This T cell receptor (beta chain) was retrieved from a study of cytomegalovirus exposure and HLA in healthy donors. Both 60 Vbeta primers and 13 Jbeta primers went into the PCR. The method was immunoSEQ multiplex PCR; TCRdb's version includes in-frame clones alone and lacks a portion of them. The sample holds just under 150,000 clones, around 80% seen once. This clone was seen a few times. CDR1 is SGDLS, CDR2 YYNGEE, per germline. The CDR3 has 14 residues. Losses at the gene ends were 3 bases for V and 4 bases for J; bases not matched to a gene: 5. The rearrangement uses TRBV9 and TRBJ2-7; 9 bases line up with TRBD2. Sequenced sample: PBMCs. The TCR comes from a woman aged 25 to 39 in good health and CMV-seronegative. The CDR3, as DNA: TGTGCCAGCAGCGCGCGGGGGGGGGCATACGAGCAGTACTTC. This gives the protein CASSARGGAYEQYF.